Each of the 19 T cell receptor beta chains below was sequenced from the same sample in a study of T-cell memory formation after mild COVID-19. TCRdb analysed the 5' RACE reads with MiXCR anew, one entry per CDR3 protein. The sample consists of 500,000 to 650,000 distinct CDR3 sequences, roughly 21% of them appearing once. Sequencing was carried out using PBMCs or a T cell subset sorted from them (not recorded which). These receptors were obtained from an adult woman who had mild COVID-19 (a few samples of this study predate the infection). Cell type and time point are not known.

This clonotype was seen more than once but under ten times. The chain recombines TRBV7-8 with TRBJ1-6; no clear D. V was shortened by 5 bases and J by 9 bases, with 17 bases between the two germline ends. This CDR3 contains 15 residues. Germline V CDR1 and CDR2: SGHVS, FQNEAQ. This CDR3 is CASSPREGLGSPLHF. The CDR3 DNA sequence: TGTGCCAGCAGCCCCCGAGAGGGTTTAGGTTCACCCCTCCACTTT.

V usage is TRBV12-3 or TRBV12-4 and J usage is TRBJ2-7; 12 positions match TRBD1. The CDR3 runs 15 residues. V trimming: 3 bases; J trimming: 7 bases; junction bases outside the gene matches: 7. DNA of the CDR3: TGTGCCAGCAGTTTGGGGGGACAGGGGGCTTGGGAGCAGTACTTC. This encodes CASSLGGQGAWEQYF.

V usage is TRBV29-1 and J usage is TRBJ2-1; D remains ambiguous. Trimming removed 6 bases from V and 7 bases from J, with 22 bases in between. Germline V gene sequence: CDR1 SQVTM, CDR2 ANQGSEA. The CDR3 is made up of 15 amino acids. The CDR3 region is CSVSFGGLRLNEQFF. DNA for the CDR3: TGCAGCGTGAGCTTCGGTGGGCTCCGCTTGAATGAGCAGTTCTTC.

The chain uses TRBV6-2 or TRBV6-3 and TRBJ2-1, with D tentatively TRBD1 or TRBD2 (5 bases each). Per the germline V gene, CDR1 is MNHEY and CDR2 is SVGEGT. This CDR3 is built from 14 residues. Trimming took off 5 bases at V and 12 bases at J, with 20 bases between the two ends. CDR3 in amino acids: CASSTVGTRVGQFF. The CDR3 bases are TGTGCCAGCAGTACCGTAGGGACCCGGGTGGGGCAGTTCTTC.

The V and J genes are TRBV20-1 and TRBJ2-1, with TRBD2 as a possible D gene (6 bases). Germline lookup yields CDR1 DFQATT and CDR2 SNEGSKA (reference sequence). CDR3 size: 14 residues. Trimming pared 6 bases from V and 4 bases from J, leaving 16 bases between. CDR3 DNA: TGCAGTGCCCACTCCGTAGCGGCTTACAATGAGCAGTTCTTC. Translation gives CSAHSVAAYNEQFF.

This clonotype turned up a few times. V is TRBV7-2 and J is TRBJ1-5, with unresolved D. Germline values: CDR1 SGHTA, CDR2 FQGNSA. Trimming removed 4 bases at V and 5 bases at J, with 15 bases between. This CDR3 has 15 amino acids. CDR3 in amino acids: CASSSATGPHQPQHF. In DNA form, the CDR3 reads TGTGCCAGCAGCTCGGCGACTGGGCCCCATCAGCCCCAGCATTTT.

This clonotype was observed a handful of times. The genes are TRBV9 and TRBJ1-3; a possible D gene is TRBD1 (5 bases). The germline CDR1 and CDR2 sequences are SGDLS and YYNGEE. The CDR3 consists of 17 residues. Trimming removed 3 bases from V and 2 bases from J, with 18 bases in between. The CDR3: CASSAAGLIGPGNTIYF. The CDR3, as DNA: TGTGCCAGCAGCGCAGCGGGGCTTATAGGACCTGGAAACACCATATATTTT. The variable domain in full, completed from reference TRBV9 and TRBJ1-3, reads DSGVTQTPKHLITATGQRVTLRCSPRSGDLSVYWYQQSLDQGLQFLIQYYNGEERAKGNILERFSAQQFPDLHSELNLSSLELGDSALYFCASSAAGLIGPGNTIYFGEGSWLTVV.

This chain's CDR3 is CASSEDRGDYGYTF. In DNA form, the CDR3 reads TGTGCCAGCAGTGAAGACAGGGGTGACTATGGCTACACCTTC. J is TRBJ1-2 and V is TRBV6-1; 7 nucleotides match TRBD1. Germline V CDR1 and CDR2: MNHNS, SASEGT. The CDR3 spans 14 residues. V dropped 1 base and J dropped 3; count of bases not matched to a gene: 2.

The chain joins TRBV5-1 to TRBJ2-7; 9 positions agree with TRBD1. The length of the CDR3 is 14 residues. V lost 1 base and J lost 7; bases outside the gene matches: 6. Germline CDR1 reads SGHRS; CDR2 reads YFSETQ. CDR3 nucleotide sequence: TGCGCCAGCAGCTTGTTGGAGGGGACAGGGGAGCAGTACTTC. Translated, it gives CASSLLEGTGEQYF.

This CDR3 is CSVDASGDGYTF. The CDR3 nucleotides are TGCAGCGTTGATGCTTCGGGGGATGGCTACACCTTC. The V and J genes are TRBV29-1 and TRBJ1-2, with D perhaps matching TRBD1 (5 bases). The CDR3 totals 12 residues. V gave up 3 bases and J gave up 6 bases, with 11 bases separating them. The V gene's germline CDR1 is SQVTM and CDR2 ANQGSEA.

Only a few counts were recorded for this clonotype. The chain employs TRBV7-6 and TRBJ1-5; TRBD1 is a possible D gene (5 bases). The V end lost 5 bases, the J end lost 4 bases, and 12 bases lay between the germline ends. The CDR3 is made up of 14 amino acids. Germline lookup yields CDR1 SGHVS and CDR2 FNYEAQ. The CDR3: CASSRRGDNQPQHF. The CDR3 DNA sequence: TGTGCCAGCAGCCGGCGGGGCGATAATCAGCCCCAGCATTTT.

As concerns this clonotype: One junction end does not reproduce the germline sequence, and a read error may be involved. The gene calls are TRBV4-3 and TRBJ2-7; 7 bases align to TRBD2. CDR1 is LGHNA and CDR2 is YSLEER in the germline V gene. The CDR3 totals 15 residues. CDR3 nucleotide sequence: TGCGCCAGCAGCCAAGGGATCAGCGGGGCCTACGATCAGTACTTC. Amino acid sequence: CASSQGISGAYDQYF.

V gene TRBV19 combines with J gene TRBJ2-7; 7 positions match TRBD1. Germline values: CDR1 LNHDA, CDR2 SQIVND (reference sequence). The CDR3 sequence is 17 residues long. V shed 4 bases and J 1 base; nucleotides not matched to a gene: 13. The CDR3 nucleotides are TGTGCCAGTAGTACACCTCACAGGGGCCTCTTTTCCTACGAGCAGTACTTC. Its translation is CASSTPHRGLFSYEQYF.

The chain recombines TRBV12-3 or TRBV12-4 with TRBJ1-1; TRBD1 agrees at 7 bases. Trimming took 4 bases from V and 5 from J; bases not matched to a gene: 13. The CDR3 covers 16 residues. DNA of the CDR3: TGTGCCAGCAGTTCAGCCCCCCCAAGGGGGCCGACTGAAGCTTTCTTT. Encoded protein: CASSSAPPRGPTEAFF.

The CDR3, as DNA: TGCAGTGCTAGAGACCGCGAGTATGAGCAGTTCTTC. It specifies CSARDREYEQFF. This sequence joins TRBV20-1 and TRBJ2-1, with D hard to call. Between the trimmed V and J ends, which lost 0 bases and 8 bases, there was a span of 8 bases. The CDR3 consists of 12 residues. The germline gives CDR1 DFQATT, CDR2 SNEGSKA (reference sequence).

J is TRBJ2-5 and V is TRBV19; TRBD1 agrees at 7 bases. The length of the CDR3 is 12 residues. V shed 7 bases, J shed 4 bases, and the junction held 3 bases outside the gene matches. The germline V gene has CDR1 LNHDA and CDR2 SQIVND (reference sequence). The CDR3: CASKAGGETQYF. In DNA, the CDR3 is TGTGCCAGTAAAGCAGGGGGAGAGACCCAGTACTTC. The complete variable domain, with remaining parts taken from reference TRBV19 and TRBJ2-5, reads DGGITQSPKYLFRKEGQNVTLSCEQNLNHDAMYWYRQDPGQGLRLIYYSQIVNDFQKGDIAEGYSVSREKKESFPLTVTSAQKNPTAFYLCASKAGGETQYFGPGTRLLVL.

This clonotype was found a few times. The chain joins TRBV3-1 to TRBJ2-7, with 14 nucleotides matching TRBD2. The CDR3 totals 16 residues. V trimming: 6 bases; J trimming: 6 bases; junction bases outside the gene matches: 10. The germline gives CDR1 LGHDT, CDR2 YNNKEL (reference sequence). The CDR3 sequence is CASSPGLAGVLGEQYF. The CDR3 coding sequence is TGTGCCAGCAGTCCGGGACTAGCGGGAGTCCTTGGCGAGCAGTACTTC.

The table lists this clonotype with a few counts. The chain links TRBV29-1 to TRBJ1-2; 8 bases fit TRBD1. The CDR3 loop spans 12 amino acids. CDR1 is SQVTM and CDR2 is ANQGSEA in the germline V gene. The V and J ends lost 6 bases and 7 bases, in that order; junction bases with no gene match: 7. The CDR3 region is CSVQDRVSGYTF. CDR3 bases: TGCAGCGTCCAGGACAGGGTCTCTGGCTACACCTTC.

In its sample, this clonotype was seen many times. V and J are TRBV12-3 or TRBV12-4 and TRBJ1-5; D remains unclear. Between the trimmed V and J ends, which lost 2 bases and 6 bases, there was a span of 8 bases. This CDR3 region has 13 residues. CDR3 sequence: CASSLTGSQPQHF. The DNA for the CDR3 is TGTGCCAGCAGTTTAACCGGGAGTCAGCCCCAGCATTTT.